This is a list of T cell receptor beta chains from one sample in a study of cytomegalovirus exposure and HLA in healthy donors. Measured with immunoSEQ multiplex PCR; TCRdb has only the in-frame clones, and not every one. The profile covers 200,000 to 250,000 clones, with around 83% appearing a single time and 1.4% taken by the ten largest. The material sequenced was PBMCs. The receptors derive from a girl aged 10 to 17 in good health and CMV-seronegative. Both conserved end residues are part of each CDR3. The order of the fields is D gene, CDR3 length, clone size, J gene, V gene, CDR3 DNA, CDR3 protein. A D gene is named only where the DNA matches it firmly. Clone size is stated in some rows and not others, as once, few, many or a class when expanded.

d_gene: .; len: 14; abundance: .; j_gene: TRBJ2-7; v_gene: TRBV11-2; CDR3nt: TGTGCCAGCAGCGGTTGGGGGGACCCCTACGAGCAGTACTTC; CDR3aa: CASSGWGDPYEQYF
d_gene: .; len: 13; abundance: .; j_gene: TRBJ1-2; v_gene: TRBV10-3; CDR3nt: TGTGCCATCGGGGCCTCCGGCGGCTATGGCTACACCTTC; CDR3aa: CAIGASGGYGYTF
d_gene: .; len: 16; abundance: .; j_gene: TRBJ1-1; v_gene: TRBV18; CDR3nt: TGTGCCAGCTCACCCCCTGTGGGGCAGGGGAACACTGAAGCTTTCTTT; CDR3aa: CASSPPVGQGNTEAFF
d_gene: .; len: 15; abundance: .; j_gene: TRBJ2-5; v_gene: TRBV5-1; CDR3nt: TGCGCCAGCGACCAGACAGGAATTCGTGGAGAGACCCAGTACTTC; CDR3aa: CASDQTGIRGETQYF
d_gene: TRBD1; len: 15; abundance: .; j_gene: TRBJ1-5; v_gene: TRBV7-9; CDR3nt: TGTGCCAGCAGCTCTCAGGGGGGAGGCAATCAGCCCCAGCATTTT; CDR3aa: CASSSQGGGNQPQHF
d_gene: .; len: 15; abundance: .; j_gene: TRBJ2-1; v_gene: TRBV7-2; CDR3nt: TGTGCCAGCAGCACACCCGGGGGATTAATTAATGAGCAGTTCTTC; CDR3aa: CASSTPGGLINEQFF
d_gene: TRBD2; len: 16; abundance: .; j_gene: TRBJ2-1; v_gene: TRBV28; CDR3nt: TGTGCCAGCAGTAGGGCCGGGACTAGCGGGAGGACTGAGCAGTTCTTC; CDR3aa: CASSRAGTSGRTEQFF
d_gene: TRBD1; len: 14; abundance: .; j_gene: TRBJ2-3; v_gene: TRBV6-5; CDR3nt: TGTGCCAGCAGTTACTCGGGACAGGGGAATACGCAGTATTTT; CDR3aa: CASSYSGQGNTQYF
d_gene: TRBD1; len: 13; abundance: .; j_gene: TRBJ1-1; v_gene: TRBV6-1; CDR3nt: TGTGCCAGCAGAATACAGGGGTTACCTGAAGCTTTCTTT; CDR3aa: CASRIQGLPEAFF
d_gene: TRBD2; len: 19; abundance: .; j_gene: TRBJ2-1; v_gene: TRBV28; CDR3nt: TGTGCCAGCAGTTTTGGGTTGGGCGGGAGCGAGACCTACCACAATGAGCAGTTCTTC; CDR3aa: CASSFGLGGSETYHNEQFF
d_gene: TRBD2; len: 19; abundance: .; j_gene: TRBJ2-1; v_gene: TRBV6-1; CDR3nt: TGTGCCAGCAGTGCTACCGGGACTAGCGGGGGGCCTTCCTACAATGAGCAGTTCTTC; CDR3aa: CASSATGTSGGPSYNEQFF
d_gene: .; len: 16; abundance: .; j_gene: TRBJ2-3; v_gene: TRBV11-2; CDR3nt: TGTGCCAGCAGCTTAGTATTTTCCGGGAACACAGATACGCAGTATTTT; CDR3aa: CASSLVFSGNTDTQYF
d_gene: .; len: 11; abundance: once; j_gene: TRBJ1-1; v_gene: TRBV6-5; CDR3nt: TGTGCCAGCTTCGGGAACACTGAAGCTTTCTTT; CDR3aa: CASFGNTEAFF
d_gene: TRBD1; len: 15; abundance: .; j_gene: TRBJ2-7; v_gene: TRBV2; CDR3nt: TGTGCCAGCAGCTCGGACAGGGCCGGCTCCTACGAGCAGTACTTC; CDR3aa: CASSSDRAGSYEQYF
d_gene: TRBD2; len: 17; abundance: .; j_gene: TRBJ2-5; v_gene: TRBV28; CDR3nt: TGTGCCAGCAGTTTATCAGCGGGACTAGCGGGAGGAGAGACCCAGTACTTC; CDR3aa: CASSLSAGLAGGETQYF
d_gene: TRBD2; len: 14; abundance: .; j_gene: TRBJ2-7; v_gene: TRBV19; CDR3nt: TGTGCCAGTAACAAAGGGCTAGCGGCCTACGAGCAGTACTTC; CDR3aa: CASNKGLAAYEQYF
d_gene: .; len: 13; abundance: .; j_gene: TRBJ2-5; v_gene: TRBV11-2; CDR3nt: TGTGCCAGCAGCCACGGAGGGCCTGAGACCCAGTACTTC; CDR3aa: CASSHGGPETQYF
d_gene: TRBD2; len: 23; abundance: .; j_gene: TRBJ2-2; v_gene: TRBV9; CDR3nt: TGTTCCAGCAGCGTAGATAGACTAGCGGGGTTGGCACCCCACGCGTGGAACACCGGGGAGCTGTTTTTT; CDR3aa: CSSSVDRLAGLAPHAWNTGELFF
d_gene: TRBD1; len: 14; abundance: once; j_gene: TRBJ1-2; v_gene: TRBV18; CDR3nt: TGTGCCAGCTCCCCCGGACAGGGGGCCGGCGGCTACACCTTC; CDR3aa: CASSPGQGAGGYTF
d_gene: .; len: 14; abundance: .; j_gene: TRBJ2-1; v_gene: TRBV30; CDR3nt: TGTGCCTGGAGTGTAAGGGAGTCCTACAATGAGCAGTTCTTC; CDR3aa: CAWSVRESYNEQFF
d_gene: .; len: 17; abundance: .; j_gene: TRBJ2-2; v_gene: TRBV12-2; CDR3nt: TGTGCAAGTCGCTTATATAGCCAGGGCCGATTATCCGGGGAGCTGTTTTTT; CDR3aa: CASRLYSQGRLSGELFF
d_gene: TRBD1; len: 16; abundance: .; j_gene: TRBJ2-5; v_gene: TRBV7-2; CDR3nt: TGTGCCAGCAGCCCACTCGGGACAGGGGGTGATGAGACCCAGTACTTC; CDR3aa: CASSPLGTGGDETQYF
d_gene: .; len: 14; abundance: .; j_gene: TRBJ2-5; v_gene: TRBV11-2; CDR3nt: TGTGCCAGCAGCCCGACCGCAGGGTTAGAGACCCAGTACTTC; CDR3aa: CASSPTAGLETQYF
d_gene: .; len: 12; abundance: .; j_gene: TRBJ2-1; v_gene: TRBV6-6; CDR3nt: TGTGCCAGCACAAGCTCCTATACCGAGCAGTTCTTC; CDR3aa: CASTSSYTEQFF
d_gene: .; len: 12; abundance: .; j_gene: TRBJ1-3; v_gene: TRBV6-5; CDR3nt: TGTGCCAGCAGTGCAGGCCGAAACACCATATATTTT; CDR3aa: CASSAGRNTIYF
d_gene: .; len: 11; abundance: .; j_gene: TRBJ2-3; v_gene: TRBV6-5; CDR3nt: TGTGCCAGCAGTTACTCCAATACGCAGTATTTT; CDR3aa: CASSYSNTQYF
d_gene: .; len: 13; abundance: .; j_gene: TRBJ2-5; v_gene: TRBV30; CDR3nt: TGTGCCTGGAACGTTGCGGTACAAGAGACCCAGTACTTC; CDR3aa: CAWNVAVQETQYF
d_gene: TRBD2; len: 15; abundance: .; j_gene: TRBJ2-1; v_gene: TRBV6-4; CDR3nt: TGTGCCAGCAGTCGACAAGCGGGAGAGACGGATGAGCAGTTCTTC; CDR3aa: CASSRQAGETDEQFF
d_gene: TRBD2; len: 14; abundance: .; j_gene: TRBJ2-5; v_gene: TRBV6-1; CDR3nt: TGTGCCAGCAGGGAGCGGGGGGACAAAGAGACCCAGTACTTC; CDR3aa: CASRERGDKETQYF
d_gene: .; len: 18; abundance: .; j_gene: TRBJ2-2; v_gene: TRBV5-1; CDR3nt: TGCGCCAGCAACCCAAGGGGCTATCAAATGTCGAACACCGGGGAGCTGTTTTTT; CDR3aa: CASNPRGYQMSNTGELFF
d_gene: .; len: 12; abundance: .; j_gene: TRBJ2-3; v_gene: TRBV25-1; CDR3nt: TGTGCCAGCAGTGATTGGGACTTCACGCAGTATTTT; CDR3aa: CASSDWDFTQYF
d_gene: .; len: 13; abundance: .; j_gene: TRBJ2-7; v_gene: TRBV28; CDR3nt: TGTGCCAGCAGTTTTCAGGGATCCTACGAGCAGTACTTC; CDR3aa: CASSFQGSYEQYF
d_gene: TRBD2; len: 14; abundance: .; j_gene: TRBJ2-7; v_gene: TRBV2; CDR3nt: TGTGCCAGCAGGGGACTAGCGACTGCCCTCGAGCAGTACTTC; CDR3aa: CASRGLATALEQYF
d_gene: .; len: 13; abundance: few; j_gene: TRBJ2-4; v_gene: TRBV19; CDR3nt: TGTGCCAGTAGTAGGGGGCAGGGAAACATTCAGTACTTC; CDR3aa: CASSRGQGNIQYF
d_gene: TRBD1; len: 16; abundance: .; j_gene: TRBJ1-1; v_gene: TRBV19; CDR3nt: TGTGCCAGTAGTGGCAGGGGGGTAATCGTGAACACTGAAGCTTTCTTT; CDR3aa: CASSGRGVIVNTEAFF
d_gene: .; len: 15; abundance: .; j_gene: TRBJ2-1; v_gene: TRBV4-3; CDR3nt: TGCGCCAGCAGCCCGCGAGATAAGCTGTATCGGGAGCAGTTCTTC; CDR3aa: CASSPRDKLYREQFF
d_gene: .; len: 17; abundance: .; j_gene: TRBJ2-1; v_gene: TRBV7-2; CDR3nt: TGTGCCAGCAGCTTAGGTCAGGGGACCTCCTCCTACAATGAGCAGTTCTTC; CDR3aa: CASSLGQGTSSYNEQFF
d_gene: .; len: 12; abundance: once; j_gene: TRBJ1-2; v_gene: TRBV28; CDR3nt: TGTGCCAGCAGTTTGAGCGGGTTCGGCTACACCTTC; CDR3aa: CASSLSGFGYTF
d_gene: .; len: 15; abundance: .; j_gene: TRBJ1-2; v_gene: TRBV6-4; CDR3nt: TGTGCCAGCAGGCCGTCGGGGACTTCTAACTATGGCTACACCTTC; CDR3aa: CASRPSGTSNYGYTF
d_gene: .; len: 11; abundance: .; j_gene: TRBJ2-7; v_gene: TRBV6-5; CDR3nt: TGTGCCAGCAGGGCTAGAGGCGAGCAGTACTTC; CDR3aa: CASRARGEQYF
d_gene: .; len: 12; abundance: .; j_gene: TRBJ1-6; v_gene: TRBV28; CDR3nt: TGTGCCAGCAGTTTCGGTACTAGGACCCTCCACTTT; CDR3aa: CASSFGTRTLHF
d_gene: TRBD2; len: 16; abundance: .; j_gene: TRBJ2-1; v_gene: TRBV28; CDR3nt: TGTGCCACCAGGGCCGGGGGGACTAGAACCCTCGGCGGCGGGTTCTTC; CDR3aa: CATRAGGTRTLGGGFF
d_gene: TRBD1; len: 13; abundance: .; j_gene: TRBJ2-1; v_gene: TRBV7-9; CDR3nt: TGTGCCAGCAGCCCGGGACAGCACAATGAGCAGTTCTTC; CDR3aa: CASSPGQHNEQFF
d_gene: .; len: 14; abundance: .; j_gene: TRBJ2-7; v_gene: TRBV11-1; CDR3nt: TGTGCCAGCAGCTTGCCTACAGGCTCCTACGAGCAGTACTTC; CDR3aa: CASSLPTGSYEQYF
d_gene: TRBD1; len: 15; abundance: .; j_gene: TRBJ1-1; v_gene: TRBV28; CDR3nt: TGTGCCAGCAGTCCTTCGGGACAGCCTACCACTGAAGCTTTCTTT; CDR3aa: CASSPSGQPTTEAFF
d_gene: .; len: 11; abundance: .; j_gene: TRBJ1-2; v_gene: TRBV20-1; CDR3nt: TGCAGTGCTAGTAAGGGGGATGGCTACACCTTC; CDR3aa: CSASKGDGYTF
d_gene: .; len: 15; abundance: once; j_gene: TRBJ1-2; v_gene: TRBV15; CDR3nt: TGTGCCACCAGCAGAGTGGGGGGAGGATTATATGGCTACACCTTC; CDR3aa: CATSRVGGGLYGYTF
d_gene: TRBD1; len: 15; abundance: once; j_gene: TRBJ1-1; v_gene: TRBV4-2; CDR3nt: TGTGCCAGCAGCCAGATAGACAGGGGAAAAACTGAAGCTTTCTTT; CDR3aa: CASSQIDRGKTEAFF
d_gene: TRBD1; len: 17; abundance: few; j_gene: TRBJ1-1; v_gene: TRBV28; CDR3nt: TGTGCCAGCAGTCCAATAGGACAGGGGGGCCAGGACACTGAAGCTTTCTTT; CDR3aa: CASSPIGQGGQDTEAFF